This T cell receptor (beta chain) is drawn from a study of blood T cell repertoires in COVID-19 (TCRdb year 2020). Context from the whole study: Collaborator samples came from the United States, Italy and Spain and covered acute and convalescent phases of COVID-19. The material from the prospective study consisted of cDNA or gDNA derived from T cells, B-cell-depleted T cells, or PBMCs. Deeply sampled blood TCRbeta repertoires from subjects exposed to, actively infected with, or recovered from COVID-19 were included in the dataset. A freely available public database, intended as a resource for researchers studying the immune response to SARS-CoV-2, is where the repertoires were released. The samples were drawn from two sources: the first 160 participants of the ongoing ImmuneRACE study, and 1,000 to 1,500 subjects contributed by 6 global collaborators. Nearly every sample came with metadata listing a de-identified subject ID, COVID-19 status, age in years and sex. Where HLA class I and class II types were available, the types were taken from metadata supplied by the sample provider, not from assay-based typing. Paper-wide results and their limitations: Clinical and demographic metadata were provided uncurated, with the amount varying by source and participant.

TCRbeta CDR3 regions were amplified from genomic DNA using the immunoSEQ Assay, a bias-controlled multiplex PCR. From the authors' description of their analysis: Within the assay, amplification of reference gene primers was used to estimate how many nucleated cells each sample contained. To quantify the absolute abundance of each unique TCRbeta CDR3 rearrangement, sequence reads were collapsed and filtered. Productive Simpson clonality was computed per sample as the square root of Simpson's diversity index over productive rearrangements. TCRdb re-hosts the immuneACCESS table, in-frame sequences only. Its copies lack some clones; in the studies checked, an unresolved V gene accounts for under half of them, and the cause for the rest is not known. The V and J calls and clone size are taken from that table; D and trimming were inferred from the DNA. Recorded for this sample are 150,000 or so clones; 87% of them occurred a single time. The biggest ten clones account for 6% to 7% of the sample.

Each collaborating institution followed its own protocols to collect whole blood in K2EDTA tubes. For TCRbeta analysis, collaborator samples were shipped as frozen whole blood, as isolated PBMCs, or as DNA extracted from either sample type. In regard to this clone: The antigen it recognizes is unknown. No much larger clone exists at a distance of one base, and base qualities are not known.

The germline V end is reduced by 7 bases and the J end by 6 bases; junction bases left unmatched: 6. The CDR3, from cysteine to phenylalanine, totals 15 residues. Here the CDR3 DNA is all that survives: 45 bases in frame from base 1. CDR1 and CDR2 were assigned from the germline V gene as SGHRS and YFSETQ. The chain joins TRBV5-1 to TRBJ2-1; TRBD2 aligns with 14 central bases. Sequencing input: peripheral blood. The source of this sequence is an elderly man with acute or convalescent COVID-19. The bases are TGCGCCAGCGCTCGACTAGCGGGAGGGCCCAATGAGCAGTTCTTC. Translated, it gives CASARLAGGPNEQFF. The variable domain in full, with residues beyond the CDR3 obtained from the reference TRBV5-1 and TRBJ2-1 genes, is KAGVTQTPRYLIKTRGQQVTLSCSPISGHRSVSWYQQTPGQGLQFLFEYFSETQRNKGNFPGRFSGRQFSNSRSEMNVSTLELGDSALYLCASARLAGGPNEQFFGPGTRLTVL.